The TCR beta chain under discussion was sequenced for a study of T-cell reconstitution after alpha-beta-depleted transplantation in children. Germline V gene data show CDR1 as SGHRS and CDR2 as YFSETQ. The CDR3 spans 16 residues. V gave up 0 bases and J gave up 4 bases; unmatched junction bases: 5. At least ten counts were recorded for this clonotype. Its target is not known. The authors prepared the TCRbeta library with unique molecular identifiers. A single record per CDR3 protein comes from TCRdb applying MiXCR to the PCR reads. Altogether about 830,000 distinct CDR3 sequences are present, approximately 15% being singletons, with the ten largest covering roughly 5%. General study points: Several hundred rapidly expanded clones from non-depleted graft cells reportedly supplied alpha-beta T cells about two months post-transplant.

The sequence came from a male patient younger than 18 who had a stem cell transplant for acute lymphoblastic leukemia, so the T cells may come from the graft donor. The sample in question was PBMCs, mostly from graft donor cells, obtained 360 days after TCRalphabeta/CD19-depleted stem cell transplant. The chain links TRBV5-1 to TRBJ2-3; TRBD2 matches 10 bases. The CDR3 nucleotides read TGCGCCAGCAGCTTGGTCCTAGCGGGAGATGCAGATACGCAGTATTTT. It yields the protein CASSLVLAGDADTQYF.